The entry below describes one T cell receptor (beta chain). Cohorts were assigned according to the clinical history that participants reported. These data are taken from a study of blood T cell repertoires in COVID-19. Trimming took 3 bases from V and 0 from J, leaving 9 bases between them. This CDR3 is built from 15 residues. Germline assignment: CDR1 LNHDA and CDR2 SQIVND (reference sequence). Only in-frame clones appear in the TCRdb table, and some are missing; sequencing was by immunoSEQ multiplex PCR. Found here are a few hundred thousand clones, approximately 82% of them singletons; the top ten hold about 5%.

Source material: PBMCs or T cells enriched from blood (not recorded which). This TCR derives from a man between 40 and 49 years old who had been exposed to COVID-19. The chain uses TRBV19 and TRBJ1-3; no firm D call. CDR3 region: CASSISGGSGNTIYF. The CDR3 region has the DNA TGTGCCAGTAGTATTAGTGGTGGCTCTGGAAACACCATATATTTT.